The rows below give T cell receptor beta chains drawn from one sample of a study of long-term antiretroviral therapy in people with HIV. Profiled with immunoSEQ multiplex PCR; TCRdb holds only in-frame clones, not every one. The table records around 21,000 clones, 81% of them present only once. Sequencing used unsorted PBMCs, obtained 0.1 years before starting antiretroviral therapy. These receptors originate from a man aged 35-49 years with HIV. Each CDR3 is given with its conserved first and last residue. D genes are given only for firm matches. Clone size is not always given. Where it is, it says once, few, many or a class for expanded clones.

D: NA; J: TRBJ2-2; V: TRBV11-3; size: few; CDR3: CASTSLAKRAGELFF; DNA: TGTGCCAGCACCTCGTTGGCGAAAAGGGCCGGGGAGCTGTTTTTT
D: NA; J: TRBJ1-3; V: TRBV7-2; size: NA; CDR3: CASSSGDRGDTIYF; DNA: TGTGCCAGCAGCTCTGGAGACCGGGGAGACACCATATATTTT
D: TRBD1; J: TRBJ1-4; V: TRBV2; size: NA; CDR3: CASSGTGVGEKLFF; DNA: TGTGCCAGCAGTGGGACAGGGGTGGGAGAAAAACTGTTTTTT
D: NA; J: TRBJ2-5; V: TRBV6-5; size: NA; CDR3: CASSYGLGETQYF; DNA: TGTGCCAGCAGTTACGGTCTAGGAGAGACCCAGTACTTC
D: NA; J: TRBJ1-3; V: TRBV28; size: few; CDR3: CASSPASASSGNTIYF; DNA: TGTGCCAGCAGTCCAGCGAGCGCAAGCTCTGGAAACACCATATATTTT
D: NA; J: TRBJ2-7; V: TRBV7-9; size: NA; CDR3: CASMGSSYEQYF; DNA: TGTGCCAGCATGGGAAGCTCCTACGAGCAGTACTTC
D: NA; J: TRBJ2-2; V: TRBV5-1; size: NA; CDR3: CASSLAVGTGELFF; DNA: TGCGCCAGCAGCTTGGCCGTGGGAACCGGGGAGCTGTTTTTT
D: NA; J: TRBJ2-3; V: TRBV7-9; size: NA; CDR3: CASSSRATDTQYF; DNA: TGTGCCAGCAGCTCCCGGGCCACAGATACGCAGTATTTT
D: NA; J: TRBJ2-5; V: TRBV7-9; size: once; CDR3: CASSFGETQYF; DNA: TGTGCCAGCAGCTTCGGAGAGACCCAGTACTTC
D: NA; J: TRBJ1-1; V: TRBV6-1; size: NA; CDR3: CASSEAPRSDTEAFF; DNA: TGTGCCAGCAGTGAAGCCCCGAGGTCGGACACTGAAGCTTTCTTT
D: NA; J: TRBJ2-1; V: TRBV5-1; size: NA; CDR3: CASSLDSRNNEQFF; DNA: TGCGCCAGCAGCTTGGACTCTCGGAACAATGAGCAGTTCTTC
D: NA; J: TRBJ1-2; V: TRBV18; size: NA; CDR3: CASSPRDAYGYTF; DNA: TGTGCCAGCTCACCTCGGGACGCTTATGGCTACACCTTC
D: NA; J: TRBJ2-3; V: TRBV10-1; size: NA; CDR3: CASSAEGTDTQYF; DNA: TGCGCCAGCAGTGCCGAGGGAACAGATACGCAGTATTTT
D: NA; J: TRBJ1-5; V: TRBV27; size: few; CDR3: CASSWHSKNQPQHF; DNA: TGTGCCAGCAGTTGGCACAGCAAGAATCAGCCCCAGCATTTT
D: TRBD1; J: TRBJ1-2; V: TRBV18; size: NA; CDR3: CASSPMDRGPDGYTF; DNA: TGTGCCAGCTCACCTATGGACAGGGGGCCAGATGGCTACACCTTC
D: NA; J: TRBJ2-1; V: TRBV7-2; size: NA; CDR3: CASSLLNEQFF; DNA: TGTGCCAGCAGCTTACTCAATGAGCAGTTCTTC
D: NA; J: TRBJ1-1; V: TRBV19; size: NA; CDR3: CASSGAFRGNTEAFF; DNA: TGTGCCAGTAGTGGGGCATTTAGGGGGAACACTGAAGCTTTCTTT
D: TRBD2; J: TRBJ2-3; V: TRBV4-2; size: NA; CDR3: CASSQGRGTDTQYF; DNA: TGTGCCAGCAGCCAAGGGCGGGGGACAGATACGCAGTATTTT
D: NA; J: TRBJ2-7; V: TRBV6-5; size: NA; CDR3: CASSYAPGSYEQYF; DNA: TGTGCCAGCAGTTACGCGCCGGGGAGCTACGAGCAGTACTTC
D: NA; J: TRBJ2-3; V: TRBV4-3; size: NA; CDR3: CASSQVPSADTQYF; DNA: TGCGCCAGCAGCCAAGTCCCCAGCGCAGATACGCAGTATTTT
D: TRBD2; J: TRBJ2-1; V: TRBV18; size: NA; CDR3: CATKETGGRHEQFF; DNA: TGTGCCACCAAAGAAACGGGGGGAAGGCATGAGCAGTTCTTC
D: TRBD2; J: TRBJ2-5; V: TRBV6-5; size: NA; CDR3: CASSSREGETQYF; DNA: TGTGCCAGCAGTTCGCGGGAGGGCGAGACCCAGTACTTC
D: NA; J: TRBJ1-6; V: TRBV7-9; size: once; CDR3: CASSDDYTGFYNSPLHF; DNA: TGTGCCAGCAGCGACGACTACACAGGGTTCTATAATTCACCCCTCCACTTT
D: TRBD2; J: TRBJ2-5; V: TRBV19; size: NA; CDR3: CASRWREGKETQYF; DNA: TGTGCCAGTAGGTGGAGGGAGGGAAAAGAGACCCAGTACTTC
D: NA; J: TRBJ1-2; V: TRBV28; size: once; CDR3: CASSLGARRHGYTF; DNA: TGTGCCAGCAGTTTGGGGGCAAGGAGACATGGCTACACCTTC
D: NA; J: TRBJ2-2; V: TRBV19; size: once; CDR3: CASKGEARTNTGELFF; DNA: TGTGCCAGTAAGGGGGAAGCTCGAACGAACACCGGGGAGCTGTTTTTT
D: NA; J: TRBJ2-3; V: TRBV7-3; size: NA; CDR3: CASSASTSHTQYF; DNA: TGTGCCAGCAGCGCTTCGACTAGTCACACGCAGTATTTT
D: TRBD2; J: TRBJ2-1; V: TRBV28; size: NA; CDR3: CASKTLAGGNEQFF; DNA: TGTGCCAGCAAGACACTAGCGGGGGGGAATGAGCAGTTCTTC
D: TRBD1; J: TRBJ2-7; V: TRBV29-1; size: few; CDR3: CSVTGIHEQYF; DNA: TGCAGCGTGACAGGGATCCACGAGCAGTACTTC
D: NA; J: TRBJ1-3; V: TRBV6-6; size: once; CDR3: CASNPAFSGNTIYF; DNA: TGTGCCAGCAACCCGGCCTTCTCTGGAAACACCATATATTTT
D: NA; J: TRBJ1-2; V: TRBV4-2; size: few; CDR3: CASSQGEGVGYGYTF; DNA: TGTGCCAGCAGCCAAGGAGAAGGGGTTGGATATGGCTACACCTTC
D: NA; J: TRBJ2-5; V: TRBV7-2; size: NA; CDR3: CASSPMRETQYF; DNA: TGTGCCAGCAGCCCCATGCGAGAGACCCAGTACTTC
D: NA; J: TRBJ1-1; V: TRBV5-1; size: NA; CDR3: CASSLSFTEGRTEAFF; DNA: TGCGCCAGCAGCTTGTCGTTCACTGAAGGACGCACTGAAGCTTTCTTT